The table lists the clone carrying this T cell receptor (beta chain) with a count of one. The CDR3 spans 14 residues. Germline assignment: CDR1 SGHRS and CDR2 YFSETQ. Between the trimmed V and J ends, which lost 4 bases and 4 bases, there was a span of 14 bases. Here immunoSEQ multiplex PCR was the method, and the copy in TCRdb shows in-frame clones only, minus some. Found here are 200,000 or so clones, 88% of them singletons; the top ten hold around 2.6%. Residents of about two dozen US areas, aged roughly 18 to 89 years, made up the participants. Donors of Cohort 3 who recovered were those that had two negative PCRs, clearance, or symptom resolution. This record comes from a study of blood T cell repertoires in COVID-19. Across the whole study: Researchers got acute and convalescent COVID-19 samples from the United States, Italy and Spain.

The receptor comes from a woman in her twenties or thirties who had recovered from COVID-19. The source material was PBMCs or T cells enriched from blood (not recorded which). V usage is TRBV5-1 and J usage is TRBJ1-1; D gene uncertain. The CDR3 DNA follows: TGCGCCAGCAGCCCCTCGGGTAGTGGCACTGAAGCTTTCTTT. Protein sequence: CASSPSGSGTEAFF.